This is a list of T cell receptor beta chains from one sample in a study of T cells after posttransplantation cyclophosphamide. Data came from immunoSEQ multiplex PCR; TCRdb stores just in-frame clones and leaves some out. This sample has tens of thousands of clones; 78% occur once, and the top ten carry roughly 8.1%. The material sequenced was CD4+ T cells sorted from blood, taken 1,900 to 2,000 days after a stem cell transplant with posttransplant cyclophosphamide. Receptors originate from a female patient in her forties or fifties who received an allogeneic stem cell transplant from a related donor, was CMV-positive, and had no GVHD. Some T cells may be provided by the graft donor. Each CDR3 is given with its conserved first and last residue. The D gene is left open where the match is weak. Only some rows state a clone size, as once, few, many or a class for expanded clones.

clone_size	v_call	j_call	d_call	cdr3_nt	cdr3_aa
once	TRBV7-3	TRBJ1-2	-	TGTGCCAGCAGCTCTATTCTCGATGGCTACACCTTC	CASSSILDGYTF
-	TRBV7-2	TRBJ2-7	TRBD2	TGTGCCAGCAGCCAGGGAGGGGTGGGTGCCTACGAGCAGTACTTC	CASSQGGVGAYEQYF
once	TRBV14	TRBJ2-5	-	TGTGCCAGCAGCCAACGGAGACAGCAAGAGACCCAGTACTTC	CASSQRRQQETQYF
-	TRBV19	TRBJ1-3	-	TGTGCCAGCCAGGGCCTGGGAAACACCATATATTTT	CASQGLGNTIYF
-	TRBV4-3	TRBJ1-2	-	TGCGCCAGCAGCCAAGAAAGACTGATGAACTATGGCTACACCTTC	CASSQERLMNYGYTF
-	TRBV29-1	TRBJ1-1	TRBD1	TGCAGCGTTGAAATTCAAGGGGGCTCTGAAGCTTTCTTT	CSVEIQGGSEAFF
-	TRBV6-5	TRBJ2-7	-	TGTGCCAGCAGTTCCGGGACTGTCGGGCAGTACTTC	CASSSGTVGQYF
-	TRBV19	TRBJ2-7	-	TGTGCCAGTAGTAAAAGTGCAGACTCCTACGAGCAGTACTTC	CASSKSADSYEQYF
-	TRBV5-1	TRBJ1-5	-	TGCGCCAGCAGCTACGACACTGACCAGCCCCAGCATTTT	CASSYDTDQPQHF
-	TRBV19	TRBJ1-5	TRBD1	TGTGCCAGTAGTATAGCCGGGACAGGGGGCAGTCAGCCCCAGCATTTT	CASSIAGTGGSQPQHF
-	TRBV4-3	TRBJ2-3	TRBD2	TGCGCCAGCAGTCGACTAGCGGGGAGCACAGATACGCAGTATTTT	CASSRLAGSTDTQYF
once	TRBV13	TRBJ1-1	-	TGTGCCAGCAGCTACGGGGTGAACACTGAAGCTTTCTTT	CASSYGVNTEAFF
-	TRBV18	TRBJ2-7	-	TGTGCCAGCTCACCAATTTCTTTACCGAGCTCCTACGAGCAGTACTTC	CASSPISLPSSYEQYF
-	TRBV10-3	TRBJ2-3	-	TGTGCCATCACTAGCACAGATACGCAGTATTTT	CAITSTDTQYF
-	TRBV11-2	TRBJ1-4	-	TGTGCCAGCAGCGTACAGGGTGGAAAACTGTTTTTT	CASSVQGGKLFF
-	TRBV11-2	TRBJ2-7	TRBD1	TGTGCCAGCAGCCGAGATTCCGGGACAGGGCAGTACGAGCAGTACTTC	CASSRDSGTGQYEQYF
few	TRBV29-1	TRBJ1-2	-	TGCAGCGTTGAACCTAACAGGGTTCAGGGCTACACCTTC	CSVEPNRVQGYTF
once	TRBV10-3	TRBJ1-1	-	TGTGCCATCAGTGAAAACAGGCCAAACACTGAAGCTTTCTTT	CAISENRPNTEAFF
-	TRBV11-2	TRBJ1-1	-	TGTGCCAGCAGCCCTCAACAGGTCCCAGCTTTCTTT	CASSPQQVPAFF
-	TRBV11-2	TRBJ2-7	TRBD1	TGTGCCAGCAGCTTAGATTGGGGGGCCATGGACAGGGCAGACTCCTACGAGCAGTACTTC	CASSLDWGAMDRADSYEQYF